These T cell receptor beta chains were read from a single sample in a study of neoadjuvant nivolumab and ipilimumab in lung cancer. Method: immunoSEQ multiplex PCR; TCRdb's copy keeps in-frame clones and lacks some. The profile shows tens of thousands of clones, around nine tenths of them singletons. The sample consisted of blood, taken before neoadjuvant nivolumab, alone or with ipilimumab. The receptor source for this set is an adult with non-small cell lung cancer. Some clones in this sample may be carry-over from other donors' samples. Both conserved end residues are part of each CDR3. D genes are given only for firm matches. The size entry is marked missing in some rows and otherwise reads once, few, many or a size class.

J gene: TRBJ2-4
clone size: NA
D gene: NA
V gene: TRBV19
CDR3 DNA: TGTGCCAGTAGTATTTCGGTCCTTCTTGCCAAAAACATTCAGTACTTC
CDR3 protein: CASSISVLLAKNIQYF

J gene: TRBJ2-3
clone size: NA
D gene: TRBD2
V gene: TRBV11-2
CDR3 DNA: TGTGCCAGCAGCTCGAGACTAGCACCGCAAAATACGCAGTATTTT
CDR3 protein: CASSSRLAPQNTQYF

J gene: TRBJ2-2
clone size: NA
D gene: NA
V gene: TRBV5-1
CDR3 DNA: TGCGCCAGCACTCCGGGCGGGGAGCTGTTTTTT
CDR3 protein: CASTPGGELFF

J gene: TRBJ2-2
clone size: once
D gene: TRBD1
V gene: TRBV5-1
CDR3 DNA: TGCGCCAGCAGCTTGGGACAGGGTCTGAACACCGGGGAGCTGTTTTTT
CDR3 protein: CASSLGQGLNTGELFF

J gene: TRBJ2-5
clone size: NA
D gene: NA
V gene: TRBV25-1
CDR3 DNA: TGTGCCAGCAGTGAATTGGGTGGGGAGACCCAGTACTTC
CDR3 protein: CASSELGGETQYF

J gene: TRBJ1-5
clone size: few
D gene: NA
V gene: TRBV18
CDR3 DNA: TGTGCCAGCTCACCACAGGGAGGTTTCGATCAGCCCCAGCATTTT
CDR3 protein: CASSPQGGFDQPQHF

J gene: TRBJ1-1
clone size: NA
D gene: NA
V gene: TRBV11-2
CDR3 DNA: TGTGCCAGCAGCACAGACAGGTTACTGAACACTGAAGCTTTCTTT
CDR3 protein: CASSTDRLLNTEAFF

J gene: TRBJ2-1
clone size: once
D gene: TRBD1
V gene: TRBV7-8
CDR3 DNA: TGTGCCAGCAGCTTACAGACAGGGGACGAGTGGGTGAATGAGCAGTTCTTC
CDR3 protein: CASSLQTGDEWVNEQFF

J gene: TRBJ2-1
clone size: NA
D gene: TRBD2
V gene: TRBV6-4
CDR3 DNA: TGTGCCAGCAGACTTACTAGCGGTCAAACCTACAATGAGCAGTTCTTC
CDR3 protein: CASRLTSGQTYNEQFF

J gene: TRBJ2-7
clone size: NA
D gene: NA
V gene: TRBV5-1
CDR3 DNA: TGCGCCAGCAGCTTGGTCGGGGGAGCCTCCTACGAGCAGTACTTC
CDR3 protein: CASSLVGGASYEQYF

J gene: TRBJ1-4
clone size: NA
D gene: TRBD1
V gene: TRBV18
CDR3 DNA: TGTGCCAGCTCACCGAACCCCGGGACAGGGAAGGAAAAACTGTTTTTT
CDR3 protein: CASSPNPGTGKEKLFF

J gene: TRBJ1-5
clone size: NA
D gene: NA
V gene: TRBV30
CDR3 DNA: TGTGCCTGGAAACCCACGACAGGCGTGGGCAATCAGCCCCAGCATTTT
CDR3 protein: CAWKPTTGVGNQPQHF

J gene: TRBJ1-1
clone size: few
D gene: NA
V gene: TRBV30
CDR3 DNA: TGTGCCTGGAGTAAGGGGATGAACACTGAAGCTTTCTTT
CDR3 protein: CAWSKGMNTEAFF

J gene: TRBJ1-2
clone size: NA
D gene: TRBD1
V gene: TRBV5-1
CDR3 DNA: TGCGCCAGCAGCTGGGACAGGGACTATGGCTACACCTTC
CDR3 protein: CASSWDRDYGYTF

J gene: TRBJ2-7
clone size: NA
D gene: TRBD2
V gene: TRBV5-1
CDR3 DNA: TGCGCCAGCAGCCGTACGGCGGGACTAGAGACCTACGAGCAGTACTTC
CDR3 protein: CASSRTAGLETYEQYF

J gene: TRBJ1-1
clone size: NA
D gene: TRBD1
V gene: TRBV18
CDR3 DNA: TGTGCCAGCTCACTTCGGACAGGGGTGAACACTGAAGCTTTCTTT
CDR3 protein: CASSLRTGVNTEAFF

J gene: TRBJ2-5
clone size: NA
D gene: TRBD2
V gene: TRBV10-3
CDR3 DNA: TGTGCCATCAGTGAGTCCCTAGCGGGAGGGGAGACCCAGTACTTC
CDR3 protein: CAISESLAGGETQYF

J gene: TRBJ2-5
clone size: once
D gene: NA
V gene: TRBV7-2
CDR3 DNA: TGTGCCAGCAGCTCCCGACCCGAGCGTCGGGAGACCCAGTACTTC
CDR3 protein: CASSSRPERRETQYF

J gene: TRBJ1-4
clone size: NA
D gene: NA
V gene: TRBV5-1
CDR3 DNA: TGCGCCAGCAGCTTGGTTGGGTTAGCTAATGAAAAACTGTTTTTT
CDR3 protein: CASSLVGLANEKLFF

J gene: TRBJ1-5
clone size: NA
D gene: NA
V gene: TRBV15
CDR3 DNA: TGTGCCACCAGCAGAGAGCACGGGGTGGGTCAGCCCCAGCATTTT
CDR3 protein: CATSREHGVGQPQHF

J gene: TRBJ1-1
clone size: NA
D gene: NA
V gene: TRBV5-5
CDR3 DNA: TGTGCCAGCAGCTTGTGGTCGAAGAACACTGAAGCTTTCTTT
CDR3 protein: CASSLWSKNTEAFF

J gene: TRBJ2-1
clone size: NA
D gene: TRBD1
V gene: TRBV2
CDR3 DNA: TGTGCCAGCAGCAGGGTTCAGGGGGCGGGAAATGAGCAGTTCTTC
CDR3 protein: CASSRVQGAGNEQFF

J gene: TRBJ2-5
clone size: NA
D gene: NA
V gene: TRBV13
CDR3 DNA: TGTGCCAGCAGCACCCGGGACGGGCATGGCGAGACCCAGTACTTC
CDR3 protein: CASSTRDGHGETQYF

J gene: TRBJ2-7
clone size: few
D gene: NA
V gene: TRBV14
CDR3 DNA: TGTGCCAGCAGCCAACCGCAGGGAGGCTCCTACGAGCAGTACTTC
CDR3 protein: CASSQPQGGSYEQYF

J gene: TRBJ2-1
clone size: NA
D gene: TRBD2
V gene: TRBV15
CDR3 DNA: TGTGCCACCAGCAGAGATCTGTGGACTAGCTGGATCTTC
CDR3 protein: CATSRDLWTSWIF

J gene: TRBJ2-1
clone size: NA
D gene: NA
V gene: TRBV6-5
CDR3 DNA: TGTGCCAGCAGAAGCGGCACCTACAATGAGCAGTTCTTC
CDR3 protein: CASRSGTYNEQFF

J gene: TRBJ1-2
clone size: NA
D gene: NA
V gene: TRBV5-1
CDR3 DNA: TGCGCCAGCAGCGAATCAACCGCCAATAACTATGGCTACACCTTC
CDR3 protein: CASSESTANNYGYTF

J gene: TRBJ2-7
clone size: NA
D gene: NA
V gene: TRBV6-1
CDR3 DNA: TGTGCCAGCAACAACAACTACGAGCAGTACTTC
CDR3 protein: CASNNNYEQYF

J gene: TRBJ2-1
clone size: few
D gene: NA
V gene: TRBV19
CDR3 DNA: TGTGCCAGTAGTATGGGTTACAATGAGCAGTTCTTC
CDR3 protein: CASSMGYNEQFF

J gene: TRBJ1-1
clone size: NA
D gene: NA
V gene: TRBV2
CDR3 DNA: TGTGCCAGCAGTGCATGGGAGGGCACTGAAGCTTTCTTT
CDR3 protein: CASSAWEGTEAFF

J gene: TRBJ1-5
clone size: NA
D gene: TRBD1
V gene: TRBV19
CDR3 DNA: TGTGCCAGTAGTATGGACTCCGGGACAGCAAATCAGCCCCAGCATTTT
CDR3 protein: CASSMDSGTANQPQHF

J gene: TRBJ2-1
clone size: once
D gene: TRBD2
V gene: TRBV7-2
CDR3 DNA: TGTGCCAGCAGCTTAGGAGGGACTAAGAATGAGCAGTTCTTC
CDR3 protein: CASSLGGTKNEQFF

J gene: TRBJ2-3
clone size: NA
D gene: TRBD2
V gene: TRBV5-4
CDR3 DNA: TGTGCCAGCAGCTTGGCTGGCGGGAGGGCCGTTGATACGCAGTATTTT
CDR3 protein: CASSLAGGRAVDTQYF

J gene: TRBJ2-7
clone size: few
D gene: NA
V gene: TRBV30
CDR3 DNA: TGTGCCTGGAGTGTGCGGGAAATCGGTGGGCAGTACTTC
CDR3 protein: CAWSVREIGGQYF

J gene: TRBJ1-1
clone size: NA
D gene: NA
V gene: TRBV7-2
CDR3 DNA: TGTGCCAGCAGCTTAGAGAGCAGTAACACTGAAGCTTTCTTT
CDR3 protein: CASSLESSNTEAFF

J gene: TRBJ2-7
clone size: NA
D gene: NA
V gene: TRBV2
CDR3 DNA: TGTGCCAGCAGTGAACGGCAGGGGTCCTCCTACGAGCAGTACTTC
CDR3 protein: CASSERQGSSYEQYF

J gene: TRBJ2-5
clone size: few
D gene: TRBD1
V gene: TRBV7-9
CDR3 DNA: TGTGCCAGCAGCTTGTTAGGGACAGGGAGCCAAGAGACCCAGTACTTC
CDR3 protein: CASSLLGTGSQETQYF

J gene: TRBJ2-2
clone size: NA
D gene: NA
V gene: TRBV14
CDR3 DNA: TGTGCCAGCAGCCCCGGAAACTACGGGGAGCTGTTTTTT
CDR3 protein: CASSPGNYGELFF

J gene: TRBJ2-3
clone size: NA
D gene: NA
V gene: TRBV6-8
CDR3 DNA: TGTGCCAGCATCCCAAGCTGGCATAGCACAGATACGCAGTATTTT
CDR3 protein: CASIPSWHSTDTQYF

J gene: TRBJ2-1
clone size: NA
D gene: TRBD2
V gene: TRBV5-1
CDR3 DNA: TGCGCCAGCAGCCTAGGGACTAGCTGGAATGAGCAGTTCTTC
CDR3 protein: CASSLGTSWNEQFF

J gene: TRBJ2-7
clone size: NA
D gene: TRBD2
V gene: TRBV7-2
CDR3 DNA: TGTGCCAGCAGATCCGATCCGGGACTAGCCTACGAGCAGTACTTC
CDR3 protein: CASRSDPGLAYEQYF

J gene: TRBJ2-1
clone size: NA
D gene: TRBD2
V gene: TRBV18
CDR3 DNA: TGTGCCAGCTCAGTTGGGACTAGCGGGGGGAATGAGCAGTTCTTC
CDR3 protein: CASSVGTSGGNEQFF

J gene: TRBJ2-1
clone size: NA
D gene: TRBD2
V gene: TRBV7-7
CDR3 DNA: TGTGCTAGCAGCTCTCGACTAGCGGGGTACAATGAGCAGTTCTTC
CDR3 protein: CASSSRLAGYNEQFF

J gene: TRBJ2-3
clone size: NA
D gene: TRBD2
V gene: TRBV25-1
CDR3 DNA: TGTGCCAGCAGTACCCGGGATAGCGGGGAAACAGATACGCAGTATTTT
CDR3 protein: CASSTRDSGETDTQYF

J gene: TRBJ2-1
clone size: NA
D gene: TRBD2
V gene: TRBV5-1
CDR3 DNA: TGCGCCAGCAGCACCGCGGGAGGGGTTAGTAATGAGCAGTTCTTC
CDR3 protein: CASSTAGGVSNEQFF

J gene: TRBJ2-3
clone size: few
D gene: TRBD2
V gene: TRBV7-2
CDR3 DNA: TGTGCCAGCAGCTTAACTAGCGGCCCCCTGGATACGCAGTATTTT
CDR3 protein: CASSLTSGPLDTQYF

J gene: TRBJ1-3
clone size: NA
D gene: NA
V gene: TRBV30
CDR3 DNA: TGTGCCTGGAGTTTGGTTCGCGGAAACACCATATATTTT
CDR3 protein: CAWSLVRGNTIYF

J gene: TRBJ2-7
clone size: NA
D gene: NA
V gene: TRBV11-2
CDR3 DNA: TGTGCCAGCAGCTTAGATGGGGGGTACGAGCAGTACTTC
CDR3 protein: CASSLDGGYEQYF

J gene: TRBJ2-5
clone size: NA
D gene: TRBD2
V gene: TRBV7-8
CDR3 DNA: TGTGCCAGCAGCTTAGTCTTTGGGGCGGGAGAGCGGGAGACCCAGTACTTC
CDR3 protein: CASSLVFGAGERETQYF

J gene: TRBJ2-7
clone size: once
D gene: NA
V gene: TRBV4-3
CDR3 DNA: TGCGCCAGCAGCCACCTTAGGAGGGGAGAATACGAGCAGTACTTC
CDR3 protein: CASSHLRRGEYEQYF

J gene: TRBJ2-2
clone size: NA
D gene: NA
V gene: TRBV30
CDR3 DNA: TGTGCCTGGAGTGTTACCGGGGAGCTGTTTTTT
CDR3 protein: CAWSVTGELFF